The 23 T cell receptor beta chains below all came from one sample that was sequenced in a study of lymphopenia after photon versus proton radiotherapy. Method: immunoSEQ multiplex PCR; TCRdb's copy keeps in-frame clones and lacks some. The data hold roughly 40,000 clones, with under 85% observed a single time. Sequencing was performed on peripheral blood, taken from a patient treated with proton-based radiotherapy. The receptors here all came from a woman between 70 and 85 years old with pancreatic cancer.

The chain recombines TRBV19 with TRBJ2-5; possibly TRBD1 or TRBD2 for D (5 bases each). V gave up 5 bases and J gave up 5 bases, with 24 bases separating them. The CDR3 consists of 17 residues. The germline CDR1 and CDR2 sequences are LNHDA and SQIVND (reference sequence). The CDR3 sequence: CASSLTGTLPFGETQYF. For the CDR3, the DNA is TGTGCCAGTAGTTTGACCGGGACCCTCCCGTTCGGCGAGACCCAGTACTTC.

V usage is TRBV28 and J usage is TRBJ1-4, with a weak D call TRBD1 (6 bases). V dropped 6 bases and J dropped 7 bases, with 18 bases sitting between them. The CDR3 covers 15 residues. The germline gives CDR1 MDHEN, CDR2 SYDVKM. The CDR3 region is CASSKGGSGSEKLFF. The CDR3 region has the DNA TGTGCCAGCAGCAAAGGGGGTTCAGGGAGTGAAAAACTGTTTTTT.

CDR3 sequence reads: CASSPFMTDQPQHF. CDR3 bases: TGTGCCAGCAGTCCGTTTATGACAGATCAGCCCCAGCATTTT. This chain links TRBV6-5 with TRBJ1-5, with D possibly matching TRBD1 (5 bases). From germline, CDR1 is MNHEY and CDR2 SVGAGI. The CDR3 covers 14 residues. The V gene lost 5 bases and the J gene lost 5 bases, with 13 bases spanning the gap.

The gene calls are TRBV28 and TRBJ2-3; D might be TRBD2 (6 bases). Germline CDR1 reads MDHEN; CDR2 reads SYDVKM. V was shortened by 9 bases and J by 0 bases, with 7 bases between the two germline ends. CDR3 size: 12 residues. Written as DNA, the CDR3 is TGTGCCAGGAGCGGGAGCACAGATACGCAGTATTTT. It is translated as CARSGSTDTQYF. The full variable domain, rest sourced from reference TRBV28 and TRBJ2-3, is DVKVTQSSRYLVKRTGEKVFLECVQDMDHENMFWYRQDPGLGLRLIYFSYDVKMKEKGDIPEGYSVSREKKERFSLILESASTNQTSMYLCARSGSTDTQYFGPGTRLTVL.

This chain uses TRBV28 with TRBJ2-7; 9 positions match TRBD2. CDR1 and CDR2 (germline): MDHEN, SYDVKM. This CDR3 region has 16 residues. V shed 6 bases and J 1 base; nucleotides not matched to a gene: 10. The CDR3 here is CASRPARTSASYEQYF. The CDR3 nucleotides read TGTGCCAGCAGGCCTGCTCGGACTAGCGCGTCCTACGAGCAGTACTTC.

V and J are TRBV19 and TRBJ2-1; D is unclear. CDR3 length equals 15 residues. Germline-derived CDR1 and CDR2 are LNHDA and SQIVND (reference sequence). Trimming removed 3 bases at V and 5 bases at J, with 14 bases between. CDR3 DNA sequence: TGTGCCAGTAGTATCACGGTGACAATAGACAATGAGCAGTTCTTC. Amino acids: CASSITVTIDNEQFF.

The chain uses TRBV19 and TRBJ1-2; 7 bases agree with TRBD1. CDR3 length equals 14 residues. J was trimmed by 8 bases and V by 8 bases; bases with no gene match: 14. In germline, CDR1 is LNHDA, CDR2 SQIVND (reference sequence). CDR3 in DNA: TGTGCCAGTCGCAATCAGGGGGGCGTGGAGGGCTACACCTTC. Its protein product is CASRNQGGVEGYTF.

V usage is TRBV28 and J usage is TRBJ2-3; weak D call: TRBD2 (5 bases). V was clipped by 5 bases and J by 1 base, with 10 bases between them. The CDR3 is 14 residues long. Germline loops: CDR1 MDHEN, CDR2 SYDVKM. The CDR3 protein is CASSGEPGTDTQYF. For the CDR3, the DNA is TGTGCCAGCAGTGGGGAGCCGGGCACAGATACGCAGTATTTT.

The CDR3 protein is CASSFRGYNEQFF. Written as DNA, the CDR3 is TGTGCCAGCAGTTTCCGCGGCTACAATGAGCAGTTCTTC. The V and J genes are TRBV28 and TRBJ2-1, with D uncertain. Germline-derived CDR1 and CDR2 are MDHEN and SYDVKM. V lost 3 bases and J lost 3, with 6 bases in between. The CDR3 extends over 13 amino acids.

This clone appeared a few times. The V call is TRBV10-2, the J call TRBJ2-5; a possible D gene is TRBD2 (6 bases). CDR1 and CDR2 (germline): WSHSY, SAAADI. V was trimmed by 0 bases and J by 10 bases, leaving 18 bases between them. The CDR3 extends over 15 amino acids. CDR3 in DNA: TGCGCCAGCAGTGAGTCGCGACTACTCCCAGCGGGCCAGTACTTC. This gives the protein CASSESRLLPAGQYF.

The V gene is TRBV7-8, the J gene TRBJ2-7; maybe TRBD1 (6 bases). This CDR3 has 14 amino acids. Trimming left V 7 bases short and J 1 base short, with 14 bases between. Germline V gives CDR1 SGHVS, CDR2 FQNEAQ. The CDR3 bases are TGTGCCAGCAATGGGGGCTGGGATTCCTACGAGCAGTACTTC. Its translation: CASNGGWDSYEQYF.

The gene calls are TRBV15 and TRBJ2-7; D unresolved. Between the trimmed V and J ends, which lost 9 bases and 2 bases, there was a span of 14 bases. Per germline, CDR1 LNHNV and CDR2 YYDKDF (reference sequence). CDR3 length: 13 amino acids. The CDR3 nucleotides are TGTGCCACACGCCCCGGCCGAGCCTACGAGCAGTACTTC. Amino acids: CATRPGRAYEQYF.

The CDR3 coding sequence is TGTGCCAGCAGCTTGGGGACTACAGATACGCAGTATTTT. Its translation: CASSLGTTDTQYF. The chain has TRBV5-4 and TRBJ2-3; D possibly corresponds to TRBD2 (5 bases). CDR1 and CDR2 (germline): SGHNT, YYREEE (reference sequence). Trimming shortened V by 0 bases and J by 3 bases, and 5 bases separated the two germline ends. This CDR3 is built from 13 residues.

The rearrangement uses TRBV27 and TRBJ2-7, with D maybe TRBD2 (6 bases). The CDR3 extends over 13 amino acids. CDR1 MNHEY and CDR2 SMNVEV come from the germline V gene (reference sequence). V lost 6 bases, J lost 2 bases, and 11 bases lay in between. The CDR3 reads CASSRGLAYEQYF. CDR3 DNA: TGTGCCAGCAGCCGGGGACTGGCCTACGAGCAGTACTTC.

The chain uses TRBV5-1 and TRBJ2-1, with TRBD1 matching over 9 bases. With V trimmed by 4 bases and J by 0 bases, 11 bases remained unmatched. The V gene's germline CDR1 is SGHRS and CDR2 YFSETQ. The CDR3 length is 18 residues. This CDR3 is CASSIGTGRGSSYNEQFF. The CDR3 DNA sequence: TGCGCCAGCAGCATCGGGACAGGGAGGGGTAGCTCCTACAATGAGCAGTTCTTC.

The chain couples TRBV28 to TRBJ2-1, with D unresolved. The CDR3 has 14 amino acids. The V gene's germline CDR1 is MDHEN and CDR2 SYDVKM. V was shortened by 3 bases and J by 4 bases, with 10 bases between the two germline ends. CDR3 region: CASSFQHSYNEQFF. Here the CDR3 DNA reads TGTGCCAGCAGTTTCCAACACTCGTACAATGAGCAGTTCTTC.

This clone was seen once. The CDR3 nucleotides are TGCAGCATGGGACTAGCGGGAGCTACGCAGTATTTT. This encodes CSMGLAGATQYF. V usage is TRBV29-1 and J usage is TRBJ2-3; 14 nucleotides agree with TRBD2. J gave up 8 bases and V 8 bases, and 3 bases lay outside the gene matches. The CDR3 totals 12 residues. Germline CDR1 is SQVTM and CDR2 is ANQGSEA.

CDR3: CASSPSSPPGETQYF. In nucleotides, the CDR3 is TGCGCCAGCAGCCCTTCGTCCCCACCGGGAGAGACCCAGTACTTC. V usage is TRBV5-1 and J usage is TRBJ2-5; D is unresolved. The V end was cut by 4 bases, the J end by 4 bases, with 17 bases between. Germline CDR1 and CDR2: SGHRS and YFSETQ. The CDR3 runs 15 residues.

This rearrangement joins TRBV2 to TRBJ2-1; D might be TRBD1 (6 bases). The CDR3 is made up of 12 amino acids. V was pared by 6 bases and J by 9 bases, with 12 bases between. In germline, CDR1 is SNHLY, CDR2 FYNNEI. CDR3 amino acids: CASRPDSIEQFF. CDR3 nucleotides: TGTGCCAGCAGACCGGACAGCATTGAGCAGTTCTTC.

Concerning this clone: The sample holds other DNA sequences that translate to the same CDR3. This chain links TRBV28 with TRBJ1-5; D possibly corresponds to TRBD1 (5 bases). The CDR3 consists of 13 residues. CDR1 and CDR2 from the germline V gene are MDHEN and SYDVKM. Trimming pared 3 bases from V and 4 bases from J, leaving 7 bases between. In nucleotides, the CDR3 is TGTGCCAGCAGTTTTCAGGGAAATCAGCCCCAGCATTTT. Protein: CASSFQGNQPQHF.

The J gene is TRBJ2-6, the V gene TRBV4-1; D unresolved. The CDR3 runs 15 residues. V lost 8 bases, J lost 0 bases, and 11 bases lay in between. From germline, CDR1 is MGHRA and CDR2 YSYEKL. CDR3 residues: CASGREYSGANVLTF. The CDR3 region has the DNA TGCGCCAGCGGTCGCGAATACTCTGGGGCCAACGTCCTGACTTTC.

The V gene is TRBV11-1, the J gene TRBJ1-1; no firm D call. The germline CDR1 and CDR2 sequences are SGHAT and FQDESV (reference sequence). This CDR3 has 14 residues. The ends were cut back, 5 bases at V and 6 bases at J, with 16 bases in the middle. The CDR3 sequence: CASSPGRVAAEAFF. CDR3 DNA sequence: TGTGCCAGCAGCCCTGGGAGGGTTGCCGCTGAAGCTTTCTTT. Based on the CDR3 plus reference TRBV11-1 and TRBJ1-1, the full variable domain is EAEVAQSPRYKITEKSQAVAFWCDPISGHATLYWYRQILGQGPELLVQFQDESVVDDSQLPKDRFSAERLKGVDSTLKIQPAELGDSAMYLCASSPGRVAAEAFFGQGTRLTVV.

CDR3 coding DNA: TGTGCCAGTAGTCCGGATATGTGGGAGACCCAGTACTTC. It encodes CASSPDMWETQYF. This chain links TRBV19 with TRBJ2-5; the D is unclear. The CDR3 consists of 13 residues. Trimming cost V 5 bases and J 5 bases, with 12 bases left between them. Per germline, CDR1 LNHDA and CDR2 SQIVND (reference sequence). The full variable domain, in which reference TRBV19 and TRBJ2-5 provide the parts outside the CDR3, is DGGITQSPKYLFRKEGQNVTLSCEQNLNHDAMYWYRQDPGQGLRLIYYSQIVNDFQKGDIAEGYSVSREKKESFPLTVTSAQKNPTAFYLCASSPDMWETQYFGPGTRLLVL.